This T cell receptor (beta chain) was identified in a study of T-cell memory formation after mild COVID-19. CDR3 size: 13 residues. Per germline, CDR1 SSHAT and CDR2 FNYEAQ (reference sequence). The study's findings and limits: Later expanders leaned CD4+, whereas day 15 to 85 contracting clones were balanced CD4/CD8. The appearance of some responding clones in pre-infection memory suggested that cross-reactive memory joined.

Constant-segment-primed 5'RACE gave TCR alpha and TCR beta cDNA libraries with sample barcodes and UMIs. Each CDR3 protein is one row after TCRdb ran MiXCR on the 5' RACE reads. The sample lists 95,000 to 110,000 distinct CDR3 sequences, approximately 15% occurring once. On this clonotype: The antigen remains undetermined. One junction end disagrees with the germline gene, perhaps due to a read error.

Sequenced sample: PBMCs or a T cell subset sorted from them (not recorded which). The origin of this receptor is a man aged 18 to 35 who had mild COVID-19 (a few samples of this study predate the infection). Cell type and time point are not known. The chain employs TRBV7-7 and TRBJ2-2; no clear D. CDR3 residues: CASSLWLTGELFF. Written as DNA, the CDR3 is TGTGCTAGCAGCTTGTGGCTCACCGGGGAGCTGTTTTTT.